Below, one T cell receptor (beta chain) is given with its context. Both 60 Vbeta primers and 13 Jbeta primers went into the PCR. The assay was immunoSEQ multiplex PCR, and TCRdb's table has in-frame clones only and misses some. The repertoire holds some 120,000 clones, with around 80% as singletons. The data stem from a study of cytomegalovirus exposure and HLA in healthy donors. CDR1 and CDR2 from the germline V gene are SNHLY and FYNNEI. This CDR3 spans 12 amino acids. V lost 7 bases and J 5 bases, leaving 12 bases between the germline ends. Sequenced material: PBMCs. The sequence was obtained from a woman in her forties or fifties in good health and CMV-seropositive. The chain links TRBV2 to TRBJ2-7; tentative D call: TRBD2 (5 bases). CDR3 loop: CASTGESHEQYF. CDR3 coding DNA: TGTGCCAGCACTGGGGAGAGTCACGAGCAGTACTTC.